The source of this TCR beta chain is a study of regulatory T cells in long-lasting Graves disease. Study as a whole: Patients with persistent Graves' disease had over 5 years of antithyroid drugs and persistent TSH receptor antibodies. General study findings and limits: Persistent disease preferred TRBV28, TRBJ1-2 and TRBJ2-5; new disease, TRBV20-1 and TRBJ2-1.

Time point given: persistent/refractory GD, antithyroid drugs over 5 years with positive TRAb. Construction of the TCR library relied on RNA isolated from PBMCs. Doctors identified Graves' disease using the American Thyroid Association guidelines. The authors drew patients from an endocrinology department in Xi'an, China. Trimming at V came to 5 bases and at J to 0 bases, leaving 13 bases not matched to a gene. Germline assignment: CDR1 MDHEN and CDR2 SYDVKM. CDR3 length equals 18 residues. Arm-PCR of CDR3 regions with iRepertoire HTBI primers generated TCR beta libraries. TCRdb redid the calling of the multiplex PCR reads with MiXCR, one entry per CDR3 protein. Among over 450,000 distinct CDR3 sequences listed, roughly 21% were seen once. Many counts were recorded for this clonotype. Its cognate antigen is unknown.

The sequence was collected from a female donor with Graves disease. The chain combines TRBV28 with TRBJ1-5; 7 positions agree with TRBD1. Source: peripheral blood mononuclear cells (PBMCs), taken when the disease was refractory, from a patient treated with antithyroid drugs. As DNA, the CDR3 is TGTGCCAGCAGTGATTATGATAGGACAGGCGGTAGCAATCAGCCCCAGCATTTT. Protein: CASSDYDRTGGSNQPQHF.